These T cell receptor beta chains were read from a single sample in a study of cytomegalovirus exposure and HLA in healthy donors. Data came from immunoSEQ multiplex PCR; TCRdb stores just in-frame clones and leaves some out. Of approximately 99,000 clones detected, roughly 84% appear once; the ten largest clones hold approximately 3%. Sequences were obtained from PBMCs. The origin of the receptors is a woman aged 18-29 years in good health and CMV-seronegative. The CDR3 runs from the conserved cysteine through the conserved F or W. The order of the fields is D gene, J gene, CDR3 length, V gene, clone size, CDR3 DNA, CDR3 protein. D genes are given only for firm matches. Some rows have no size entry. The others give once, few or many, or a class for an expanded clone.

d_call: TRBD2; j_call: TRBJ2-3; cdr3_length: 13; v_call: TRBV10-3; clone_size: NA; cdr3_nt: TGTGCCACCCAGCGGGGGGGGACAGATACGCAGTATTTT; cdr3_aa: CATQRGGTDTQYF
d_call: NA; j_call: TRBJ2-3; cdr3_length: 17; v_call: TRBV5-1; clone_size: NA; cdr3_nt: TGCGCCAGCAGCTTGGTTGGGGCGGCGACTAGCACAGATACGCAGTATTTT; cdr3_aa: CASSLVGAATSTDTQYF
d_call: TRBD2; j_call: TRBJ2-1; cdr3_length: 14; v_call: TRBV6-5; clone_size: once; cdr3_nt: TGTGCCAGCAGCCCTGGACTAGCGGGGCCTGAGCAGTTCTTC; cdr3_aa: CASSPGLAGPEQFF
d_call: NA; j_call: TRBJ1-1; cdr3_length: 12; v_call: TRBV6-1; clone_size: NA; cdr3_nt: TGTGCCAGCAGTGAAAATATGAGGGAGGCTTTCTTT; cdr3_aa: CASSENMREAFF
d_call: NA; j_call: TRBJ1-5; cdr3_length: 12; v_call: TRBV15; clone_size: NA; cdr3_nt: TGTGCCACCCGAGATAGCAATCAGCCCCAGCATTTT; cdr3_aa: CATRDSNQPQHF
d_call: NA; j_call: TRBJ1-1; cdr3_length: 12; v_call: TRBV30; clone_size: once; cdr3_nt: TGTGCCTGGTCAGGCCTATCCACTGAAGCTTTCTTT; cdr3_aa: CAWSGLSTEAFF
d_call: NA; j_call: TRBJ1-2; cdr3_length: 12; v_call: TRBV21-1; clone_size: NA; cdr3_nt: TGTGCCAGCAGCAGCGTTCTCTATGGCTACACCTTC; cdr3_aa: CASSSVLYGYTF
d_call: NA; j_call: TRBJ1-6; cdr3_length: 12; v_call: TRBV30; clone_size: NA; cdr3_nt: TGTGCCTGGAGTGCGGGGAATTCACCCCTCCACTTT; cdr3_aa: CAWSAGNSPLHF
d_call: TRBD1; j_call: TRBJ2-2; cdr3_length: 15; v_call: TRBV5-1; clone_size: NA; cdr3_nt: TGCGCCAGCAGCTTGGACGGGACAGCGACCGGGGAGCTGTTTTTT; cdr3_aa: CASSLDGTATGELFF
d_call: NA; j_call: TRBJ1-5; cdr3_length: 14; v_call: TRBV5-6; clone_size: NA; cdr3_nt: TGTGCCAGCAGCCCGGTTGACAGCCCGCAGCCCCAGCATTTT; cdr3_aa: CASSPVDSPQPQHF
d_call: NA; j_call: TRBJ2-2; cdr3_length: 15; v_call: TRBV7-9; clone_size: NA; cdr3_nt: TGTGCCAGCAGCTTTCTGGAACAGGGCCGCGGGGAGCTGTTTTTT; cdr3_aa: CASSFLEQGRGELFF
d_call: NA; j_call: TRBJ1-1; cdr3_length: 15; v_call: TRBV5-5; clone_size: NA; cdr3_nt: TGTGCCAGCAGCCTCCTCCCGACAGCTAACACTGAAGCTTTCTTT; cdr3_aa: CASSLLPTANTEAFF
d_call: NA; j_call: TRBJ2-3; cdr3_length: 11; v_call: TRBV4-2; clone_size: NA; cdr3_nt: TGTGCCAGCAGACACACAGATACGCAGTATTTT; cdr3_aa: CASRHTDTQYF
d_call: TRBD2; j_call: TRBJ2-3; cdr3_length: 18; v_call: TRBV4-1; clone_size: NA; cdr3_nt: TGCGCCAGCAGCCAAGATCCACTAGCGGGCGAGGTCGCAGATACGCAGTATTTT; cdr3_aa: CASSQDPLAGEVADTQYF
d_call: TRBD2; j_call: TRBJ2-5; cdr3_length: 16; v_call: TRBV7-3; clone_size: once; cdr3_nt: TGTGCCAGCAGCCTCGGGACTAGCGGACTTAAAGAGACCCAGTACTTC; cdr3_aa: CASSLGTSGLKETQYF
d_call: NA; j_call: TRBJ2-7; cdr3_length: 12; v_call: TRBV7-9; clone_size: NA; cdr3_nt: TGTGCCAGCAGCTTAGGACAGCACGAGCAGTACTTC; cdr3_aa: CASSLGQHEQYF
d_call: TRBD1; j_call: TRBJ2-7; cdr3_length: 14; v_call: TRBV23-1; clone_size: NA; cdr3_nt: TGCGCCAGCAGTCAGCGGACAGGGGGCGACGAGCAGTACTTC; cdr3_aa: CASSQRTGGDEQYF
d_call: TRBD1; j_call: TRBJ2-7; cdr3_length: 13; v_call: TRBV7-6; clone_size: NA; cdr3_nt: TGTGCCAGCTCGGGACAGCTCACCTACGAGCAGTACTTC; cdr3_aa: CASSGQLTYEQYF
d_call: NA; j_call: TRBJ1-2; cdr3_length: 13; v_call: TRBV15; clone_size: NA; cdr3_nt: TGTGCCACCAGCAGTATACGGGTCGGCGGCTACACCTTC; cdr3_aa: CATSSIRVGGYTF
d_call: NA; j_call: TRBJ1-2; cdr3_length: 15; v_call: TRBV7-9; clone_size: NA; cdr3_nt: TGTGCCAGCAGCCCTTTCGGGGGGACAAACTTTGGCTACACCTTC; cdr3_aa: CASSPFGGTNFGYTF
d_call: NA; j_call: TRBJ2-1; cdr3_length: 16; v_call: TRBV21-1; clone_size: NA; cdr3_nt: TGTGCCAGCACCGAGCGGGGCCGCGTCTTTTACAATGAGCAGTTCTTC; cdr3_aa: CASTERGRVFYNEQFF
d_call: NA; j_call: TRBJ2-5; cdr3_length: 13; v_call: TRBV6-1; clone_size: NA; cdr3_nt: TGTGCCAGCAGTGATTACGGGGGAGAGACCCAGTACTTC; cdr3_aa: CASSDYGGETQYF
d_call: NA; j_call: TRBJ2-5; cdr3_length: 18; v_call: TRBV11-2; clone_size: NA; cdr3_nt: TGTGCCAGCAGCTTTAGGCCGGTGGGGGCCGGGGGGCAAGAGACCCAGTACTTC; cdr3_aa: CASSFRPVGAGGQETQYF
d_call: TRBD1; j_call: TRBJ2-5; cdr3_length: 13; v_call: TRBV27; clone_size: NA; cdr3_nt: TGTGCCAGCAGTTTAAACCCCGCCAGGGGGCTTAACTTC; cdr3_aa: CASSLNPARGLNF
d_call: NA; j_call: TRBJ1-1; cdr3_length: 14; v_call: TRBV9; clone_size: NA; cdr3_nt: TGTGCCAGCAGCAGCACGGGTGGGGGGACTGAAGCTTTCTTT; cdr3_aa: CASSSTGGGTEAFF
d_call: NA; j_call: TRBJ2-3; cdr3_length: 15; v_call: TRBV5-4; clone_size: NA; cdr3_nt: TGTGCCAGCAGCCGCCGGGACACAAGCACAGATACGCAGTATTTT; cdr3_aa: CASSRRDTSTDTQYF
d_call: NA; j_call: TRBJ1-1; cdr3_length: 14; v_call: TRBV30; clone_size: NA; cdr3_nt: TGTGCCTGGAGCCAAGGGGTGGAGAACACTGAAGCTTTCTTT; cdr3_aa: CAWSQGVENTEAFF
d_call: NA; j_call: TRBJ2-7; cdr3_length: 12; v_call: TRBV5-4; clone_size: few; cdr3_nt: TGTGCCAGCAGTGGCGGAGAACACGAGCAGTACTTC; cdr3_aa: CASSGGEHEQYF
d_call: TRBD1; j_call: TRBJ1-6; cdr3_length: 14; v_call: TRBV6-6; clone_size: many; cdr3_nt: TGTGCCAGCAGGTCGGACAGGGCGGATTCACCCCTCCACTTT; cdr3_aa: CASRSDRADSPLHF
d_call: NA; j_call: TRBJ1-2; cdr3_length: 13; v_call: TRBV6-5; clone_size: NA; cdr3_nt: TGTGCCAGCAGTTCTCCCCCGGACTATGGCTACACCTTC; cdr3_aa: CASSSPPDYGYTF
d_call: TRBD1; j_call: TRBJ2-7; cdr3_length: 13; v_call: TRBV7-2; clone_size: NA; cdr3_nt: TGTGCCAGCAGCCTAAGACAGGGGTACGAGCAGTACTTC; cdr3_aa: CASSLRQGYEQYF
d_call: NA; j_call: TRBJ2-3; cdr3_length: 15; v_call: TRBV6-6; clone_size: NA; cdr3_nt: TGTGCCAGCAGTTACTCGCGCCAGGTAACAGATACGCAGTATTTT; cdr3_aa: CASSYSRQVTDTQYF
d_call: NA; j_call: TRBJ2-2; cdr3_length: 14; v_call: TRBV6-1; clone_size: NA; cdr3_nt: TGTGCCAGCGGGGGGATTTGGAACACCGGGGAGCTGTTTTTT; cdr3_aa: CASGGIWNTGELFF
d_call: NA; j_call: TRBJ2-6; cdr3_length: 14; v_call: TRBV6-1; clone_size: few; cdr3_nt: TGTGCCAGCAGTGACGGGTCTGGGGCCAACGTCCTGACTTTC; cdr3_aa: CASSDGSGANVLTF
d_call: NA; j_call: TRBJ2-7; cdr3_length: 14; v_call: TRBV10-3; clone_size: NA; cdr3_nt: TGTGCCACCAACGCGGGGCTCGAGACGGACGAGCAGTACTTC; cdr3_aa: CATNAGLETDEQYF
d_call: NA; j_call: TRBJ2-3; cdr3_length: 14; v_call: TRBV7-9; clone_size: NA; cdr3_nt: TGTGCCAGCAGCTTAGAGCATAACACAGATACGCAGTATTTT; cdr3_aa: CASSLEHNTDTQYF
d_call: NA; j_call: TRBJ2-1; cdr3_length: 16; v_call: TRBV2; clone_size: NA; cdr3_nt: TGTGCCAGCATACCCGGACACGGCTCGTGGGGTGATGAGCAGTTCTTC; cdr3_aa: CASIPGHGSWGDEQFF
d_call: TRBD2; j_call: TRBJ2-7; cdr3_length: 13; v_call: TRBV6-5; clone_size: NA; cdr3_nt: TGTGCCACCAGGGAGGGGAACCTCTACGAGCAGTACTTC; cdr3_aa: CATREGNLYEQYF
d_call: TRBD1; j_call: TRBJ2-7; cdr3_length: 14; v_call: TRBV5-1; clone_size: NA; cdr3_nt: TGCGCCAGCAGCTATAGGGACAGCGCCTACGAGCAGTACTTC; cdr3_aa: CASSYRDSAYEQYF
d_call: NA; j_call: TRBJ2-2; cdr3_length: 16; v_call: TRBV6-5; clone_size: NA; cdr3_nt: TGTGCCAGCAGTTACTCCGGGGAGTCGGACACCGGGGAGCTGTTTTTT; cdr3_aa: CASSYSGESDTGELFF
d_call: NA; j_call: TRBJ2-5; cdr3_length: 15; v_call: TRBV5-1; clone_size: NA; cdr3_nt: TGCGCCAGCAGCTTACAACCACAGCAACAAGAGACCCAGTACTTC; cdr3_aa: CASSLQPQQQETQYF